These T cell receptor beta chains were read from a single sample in a study of control samples from healthy donors and cancer patients. Sequencing used immunoSEQ multiplex PCR; TCRdb keeps in-frame clones, though not all of them. The repertoire holds about 85,000 clones, with about nine tenths as singletons. Sequenced input: blood. These receptor sequences come from a woman younger than 35 in good health. CDR3s include the opening cysteine and the closing phenylalanine or tryptophan. The D gene is left open where the match is weak. Rows may omit the clone size; those that give it use once, few, many or a size class.

D: -
V: TRBV6-1
size: -
J: TRBJ1-2
CDR3: CASSENEGYSGYTF
DNA: TGTGCCAGCAGTGAAAATGAGGGGTATAGTGGCTACACCTTC

D: -
V: TRBV6-6
size: -
J: TRBJ2-3
CDR3: CASSYGGIGGTQYF
DNA: TGTGCCAGCAGTTACGGTGGGATCGGAGGTACGCAGTATTTT

D: -
V: TRBV9
size: once
J: TRBJ2-7
CDR3: CASSGSTNSYEQYF
DNA: TGTGCCAGCAGCGGAAGCACCAATTCCTACGAGCAGTACTTC

D: -
V: TRBV7-9
size: few
J: TRBJ2-1
CDR3: CASSSRRTGSYNEQFF
DNA: TGTGCCAGCAGCTCACGACGAACAGGGTCCTACAATGAGCAGTTCTTC

D: TRBD2
V: TRBV10-3
size: -
J: TRBJ2-3
CDR3: CAISETSGLTDTQYF
DNA: TGTGCCATCAGTGAAACTAGCGGTCTCACAGATACGCAGTATTTT

D: -
V: TRBV27
size: once
J: TRBJ2-4
CDR3: CASSFGQLDNIQYF
DNA: TGTGCCAGCAGTTTTGGTCAGTTAGACAACATTCAGTACTTC

D: -
V: TRBV27
size: -
J: TRBJ1-1
CDR3: CASSPISPGRENTEAFF
DNA: TGTGCCAGCAGTCCGATATCCCCGGGACGGGAGAACACTGAAGCTTTCTTT

D: TRBD2
V: TRBV3-1/TRBV3-2
size: -
J: TRBJ2-2
CDR3: CASSQLAGFGELFF
DNA: TGTGCCAGCAGCCAATTAGCGGGGTTTGGGGAGCTGTTTTTT

D: -
V: TRBV3-1/TRBV3-2
size: -
J: TRBJ2-1
CDR3: CASSQDLEGPYYNEQFF
DNA: TGTGCCAGCAGCCAAGATCTCGAGGGGCCATATTACAATGAGCAGTTCTTC

D: TRBD2
V: TRBV7-2
size: -
J: TRBJ2-3
CDR3: CASSSRTSGGTTDTQYF
DNA: TGTGCCAGCAGCTCGAGGACTAGCGGGGGTACCACAGATACGCAGTATTTT

D: -
V: TRBV4-1
size: -
J: TRBJ2-3
CDR3: CASSQDSSTDTQYF
DNA: TGCGCCAGCAGCCAAGATTCCTCCACAGATACGCAGTATTTT

D: -
V: TRBV6-5
size: -
J: TRBJ1-1
CDR3: CASYQGGMGAAFF
DNA: TGTGCCAGCTATCAAGGGGGGATGGGGGCGGCTTTCTTT

D: -
V: TRBV24-1
size: -
J: TRBJ2-3
CDR3: CATSDGGFTDTQYF
DNA: TGTGCCACCAGTGATGGGGGATTCACAGATACGCAGTATTTT

D: -
V: TRBV9
size: -
J: TRBJ1-1
CDR3: CASSVEARPGLDTEAFF
DNA: TGTGCCAGCAGCGTTGAAGCAAGGCCTGGGTTGGACACTGAAGCTTTCTTT

D: -
V: TRBV19
size: -
J: TRBJ2-7
CDR3: CASSIGGEQYF
DNA: TGTGCCAGTAGTATAGGCGGAGAGCAGTACTTC

D: -
V: TRBV7-3
size: -
J: TRBJ1-2
CDR3: CASSAGTGGIYGYTF
DNA: TGTGCCAGCAGCGCCGGGACGGGGGGGATCTATGGCTACACCTTC

D: TRBD1
V: TRBV6-5
size: -
J: TRBJ1-2
CDR3: CASSYSTGRGGYTF
DNA: TGTGCCAGCAGTTACTCGACAGGGAGGGGTGGCTACACCTTC

D: -
V: TRBV20-1
size: -
J: TRBJ1-1
CDR3: CRAGEEQAFF
DNA: TGCAGGGCGGGCGAGGAACAAGCTTTCTTT

D: TRBD1
V: TRBV7-8
size: -
J: TRBJ1-2
CDR3: CASSLGTTGGNGYTF
DNA: TGTGCCAGCAGCCTAGGGACGACAGGGGGCAATGGCTACACCTTC

D: -
V: TRBV6-1
size: -
J: TRBJ2-7
CDR3: CASSEVAGEVDEQYF
DNA: TGTGCCAGCAGTGAAGTCGCAGGGGAAGTGGACGAGCAGTACTTC

D: TRBD2
V: TRBV3-1/TRBV3-2
size: -
J: TRBJ2-2
CDR3: CASSPASGAGELFF
DNA: TGTGCCAGCAGCCCGGCGAGCGGGGCCGGGGAGCTGTTTTTT

D: -
V: TRBV24-1
size: -
J: TRBJ2-3
CDR3: CATSDFRGSRTDTQYF
DNA: TGTGCCACCAGTGATTTCAGAGGGTCCCGCACAGATACGCAGTATTTT

D: -
V: TRBV29-1
size: -
J: TRBJ1-1
CDR3: CSVEDRAGNTEAFF
DNA: TGCAGCGTTGAAGATCGTGCCGGGAACACTGAAGCTTTCTTT

D: TRBD2
V: TRBV9
size: -
J: TRBJ2-1
CDR3: CASSFSGGDLLEQFF
DNA: TGTGCCAGCAGCTTTAGCGGGGGGGACCTTTTGGAGCAGTTCTTC

D: TRBD1
V: TRBV19
size: -
J: TRBJ1-2
CDR3: CASSLSGTGSYGYTF
DNA: TGTGCCAGTAGCCTATCCGGGACAGGGTCATATGGCTACACCTTC

D: -
V: TRBV11-2
size: -
J: TRBJ1-1
CDR3: CASSSVYPGAEWSTEAFF
DNA: TGTGCCAGCAGCTCCGTCTATCCGGGAGCCGAATGGAGCACTGAAGCTTTCTTT

D: -
V: TRBV15
size: -
J: TRBJ1-3
CDR3: CATSRDSGGDSGNTIYF
DNA: TGTGCCACCAGCAGAGATTCCGGGGGGGACTCTGGAAACACCATATATTTT

D: -
V: TRBV25-1
size: -
J: TRBJ1-2
CDR3: CASSGTIGREPLRYTF
DNA: TGTGCCAGCAGTGGAACCATTGGGAGGGAACCCCTTAGATACACCTTC

D: -
V: TRBV6-5
size: -
J: TRBJ2-2
CDR3: CASSSPGRDTGELFF
DNA: TGTGCCAGCAGTTCCCCGGGACGGGACACCGGGGAGCTGTTTTTT

D: -
V: TRBV2
size: -
J: TRBJ2-5
CDR3: CASSDNQETQYF
DNA: TGTGCCAGCAGTGATAACCAAGAGACCCAGTACTTC

D: -
V: TRBV4-2
size: -
J: TRBJ1-1
CDR3: CASSQEEGEMSTEAFF
DNA: TGTGCCAGCAGCCAAGAGGAAGGGGAGATGAGCACTGAAGCTTTCTTT

D: -
V: TRBV11-2
size: -
J: TRBJ1-2
CDR3: CASSLRPAGSLRGYTF
DNA: TGTGCCAGCAGCTTAAGACCTGCAGGGAGCCTTCGTGGCTACACCTTC

D: -
V: TRBV5-4
size: once
J: TRBJ1-4
CDR3: CASSAGGVREKLFF
DNA: TGTGCCAGCAGCGCTGGCGGGGTTCGGGAAAAACTGTTTTTT

D: -
V: TRBV6-5
size: once
J: TRBJ2-7
CDR3: CASSNWRGSEQYF
DNA: TGTGCCAGCAGTAACTGGAGAGGGAGCGAGCAGTACTTC

D: -
V: TRBV5-1
size: -
J: TRBJ1-1
CDR3: CASSVHGQTEAFF
DNA: TGCGCCAGCAGCGTTCATGGACAGACTGAAGCTTTCTTT

D: -
V: TRBV12-3/TRBV12-4
size: -
J: TRBJ1-1
CDR3: CASHWSTTEAFF
DNA: TGTGCCAGCCACTGGTCCACCACTGAAGCTTTCTTT

D: TRBD2
V: TRBV24-1
size: once
J: TRBJ2-2
CDR3: CATRPGTSGTGELFF
DNA: TGTGCCACCCGTCCCGGGACTAGTGGCACCGGGGAGCTGTTTTTT

D: TRBD1
V: TRBV19
size: few
J: TRBJ1-3
CDR3: CASSSGDSLSRNTIYF
DNA: TGTGCCAGTAGTTCAGGGGACAGCCTTTCTAGAAACACCATATATTTT

D: -
V: TRBV28
size: -
J: TRBJ1-5
CDR3: CASSFRGDSNQPQHF
DNA: TGTGCCAGCAGTTTCCGAGGAGATAGCAATCAGCCCCAGCATTTT

D: TRBD1
V: TRBV6-5
size: -
J: TRBJ2-1
CDR3: CASHTGGRLYNEQFF
DNA: TGTGCCAGCCATACAGGGGGTCGACTCTACAATGAGCAGTTCTTC

D: TRBD1
V: TRBV18
size: -
J: TRBJ1-1
CDR3: CASSRDRVPTEAFF
DNA: TGTGCCAGCTCTCGTGACAGGGTGCCCACTGAAGCTTTCTTT

D: TRBD1
V: TRBV11-2
size: -
J: TRBJ2-1
CDR3: CAVIRTGIHEQFF
DNA: TGTGCCGTCATCCGGACAGGGATTCATGAGCAGTTCTTC

D: -
V: TRBV28
size: -
J: TRBJ1-2
CDR3: CASSRPSYGYTF
DNA: TGTGCCTCCTCGAGACCCTCCTATGGCTACACCTTC